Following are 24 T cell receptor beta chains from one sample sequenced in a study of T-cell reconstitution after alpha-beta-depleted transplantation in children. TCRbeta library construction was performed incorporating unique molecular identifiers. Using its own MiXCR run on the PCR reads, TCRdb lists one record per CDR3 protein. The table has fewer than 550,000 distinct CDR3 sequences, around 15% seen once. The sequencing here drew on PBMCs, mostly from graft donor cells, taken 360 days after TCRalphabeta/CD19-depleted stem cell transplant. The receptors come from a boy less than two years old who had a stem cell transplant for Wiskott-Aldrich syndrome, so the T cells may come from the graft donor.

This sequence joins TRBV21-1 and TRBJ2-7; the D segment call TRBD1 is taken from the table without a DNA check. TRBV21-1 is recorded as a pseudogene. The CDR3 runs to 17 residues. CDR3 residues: CASSKAPFRAPSYEQYF. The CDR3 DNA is TGTGCCAGCAGCAAAGCGCCGTTTCGAGCCCCTTCCTACGAGCAGTACTTC.

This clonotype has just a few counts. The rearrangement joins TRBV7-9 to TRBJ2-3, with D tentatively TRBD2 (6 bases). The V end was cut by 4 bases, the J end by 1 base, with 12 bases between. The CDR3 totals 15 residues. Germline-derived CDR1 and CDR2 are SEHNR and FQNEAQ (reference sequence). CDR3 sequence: CASSSFTGGTDTQYF. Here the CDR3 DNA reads TGTGCCAGCAGCTCCTTTACGGGGGGCACAGATACGCAGTATTTT.

CDR3: CASSEGSGTQYF. As DNA, the CDR3 is TGTGCCAGCAGTGAAGGTTCGGGGACCCAGTACTTC. The chain is built from TRBV6-1 and TRBJ2-5; D gene ambiguous. Germline CDR1 MNHNS, CDR2 SASEGT. V dropped 1 base and J dropped 7 bases, with 7 bases sitting between them. CDR3 size: 12 residues.

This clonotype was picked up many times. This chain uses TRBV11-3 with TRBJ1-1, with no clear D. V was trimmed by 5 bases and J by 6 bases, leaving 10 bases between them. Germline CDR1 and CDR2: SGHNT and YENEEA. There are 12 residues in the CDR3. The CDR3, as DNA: TGTGCCAGCAGCCCCGGATTTTCTGAAGCTTTCTTT. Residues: CASSPGFSEAFF.

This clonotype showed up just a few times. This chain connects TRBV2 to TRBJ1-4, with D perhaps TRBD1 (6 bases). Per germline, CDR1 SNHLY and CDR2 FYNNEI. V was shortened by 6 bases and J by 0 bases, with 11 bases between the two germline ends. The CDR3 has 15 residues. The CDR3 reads CASSPGQSTNEKLFF. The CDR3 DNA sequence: TGTGCCAGCAGCCCCGGACAGTCAACTAATGAAAAACTGTTTTTT.

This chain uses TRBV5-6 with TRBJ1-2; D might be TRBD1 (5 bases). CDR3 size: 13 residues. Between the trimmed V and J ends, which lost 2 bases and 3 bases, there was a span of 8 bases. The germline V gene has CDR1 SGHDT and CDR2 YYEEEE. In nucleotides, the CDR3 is TGTGCCAGCAGCTTACCGGGGGACTATGGCTACACCTTC. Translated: CASSLPGDYGYTF.

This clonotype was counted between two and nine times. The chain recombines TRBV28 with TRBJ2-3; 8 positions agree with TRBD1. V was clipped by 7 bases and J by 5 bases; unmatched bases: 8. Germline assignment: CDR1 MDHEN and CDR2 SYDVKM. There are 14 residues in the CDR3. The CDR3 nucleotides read TGTGCCAGCACCCACCTGGACAGGGTAGATACGCAGTATTTT. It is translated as CASTHLDRVDTQYF.

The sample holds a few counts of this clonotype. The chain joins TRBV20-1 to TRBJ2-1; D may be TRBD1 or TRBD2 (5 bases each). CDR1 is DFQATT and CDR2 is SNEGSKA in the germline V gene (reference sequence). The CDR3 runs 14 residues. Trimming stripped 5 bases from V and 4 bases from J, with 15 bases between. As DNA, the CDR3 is TGCAGTGCTGGGGGTGGAAGGGCTTACAATGAGCAGTTCTTC. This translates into CSAGGGRAYNEQFF.

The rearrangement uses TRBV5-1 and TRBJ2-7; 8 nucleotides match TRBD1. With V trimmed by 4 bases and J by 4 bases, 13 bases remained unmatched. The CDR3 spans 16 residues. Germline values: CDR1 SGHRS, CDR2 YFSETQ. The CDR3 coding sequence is TGCGCCAGCAGCCCGTACACAGGGGGTCTCGGATACGAGCAGTACTTC. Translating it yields CASSPYTGGLGYEQYF.

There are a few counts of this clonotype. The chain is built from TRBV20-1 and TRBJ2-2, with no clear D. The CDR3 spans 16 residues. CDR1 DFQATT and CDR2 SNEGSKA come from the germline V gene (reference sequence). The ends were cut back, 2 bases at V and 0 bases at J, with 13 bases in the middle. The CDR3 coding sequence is TGCAGTGCTAGAACAATGGGGTCACCGAACACCGGGGAGCTGTTTTTT. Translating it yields CSARTMGSPNTGELFF.

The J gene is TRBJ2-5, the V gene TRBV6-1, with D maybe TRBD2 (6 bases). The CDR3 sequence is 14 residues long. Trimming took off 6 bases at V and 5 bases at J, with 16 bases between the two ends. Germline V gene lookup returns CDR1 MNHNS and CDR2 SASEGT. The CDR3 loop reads CASSRGGEEETQYF. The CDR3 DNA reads TGTGCCAGCAGCCGCGGCGGGGAAGAGGAGACCCAGTACTTC.

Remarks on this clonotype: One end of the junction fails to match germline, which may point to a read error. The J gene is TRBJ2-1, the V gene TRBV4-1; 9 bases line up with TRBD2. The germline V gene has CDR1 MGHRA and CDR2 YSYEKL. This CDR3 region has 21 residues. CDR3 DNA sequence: TGCGCCAGCAGCCAAGAATCCCCAATTCGACTAGCGGCCAGCTCCTACAATGAGCAGATCTTC. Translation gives CASSQESPIRLAASSYNEQIF.

CDR3 residues: CSARGQGFNLEETQYF. CDR3 in DNA: TGCAGTGCTAGAGGACAGGGATTTAACTTGGAGGAGACCCAGTACTTC. The chain uses TRBV20-1 and TRBJ2-5, with 7 bases that match TRBD1. CDR1 DFQATT and CDR2 SNEGSKA come from the germline V gene (reference sequence). This CDR3 spans 16 amino acids. With V trimmed by 1 base and J by 5 bases, 13 bases remained unmatched.

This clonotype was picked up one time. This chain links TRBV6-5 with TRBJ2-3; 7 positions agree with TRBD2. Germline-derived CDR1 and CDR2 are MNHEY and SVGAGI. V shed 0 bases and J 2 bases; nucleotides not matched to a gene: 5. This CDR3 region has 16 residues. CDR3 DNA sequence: TGTGCCAGCAGTTACTCCCCACTAGCGCTCACAGATACGCAGTATTTT. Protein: CASSYSPLALTDTQYF.

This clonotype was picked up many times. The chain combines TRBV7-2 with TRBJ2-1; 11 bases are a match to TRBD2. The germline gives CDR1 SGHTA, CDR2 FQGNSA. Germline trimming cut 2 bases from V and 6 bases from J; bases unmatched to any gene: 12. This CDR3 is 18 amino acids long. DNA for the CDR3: TGTGCCAGCAGCTTAAAGGGGGCGATTAGCGGGAGGGTCAATGAGCAGTTCTTC. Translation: CASSLKGAISGRVNEQFF.

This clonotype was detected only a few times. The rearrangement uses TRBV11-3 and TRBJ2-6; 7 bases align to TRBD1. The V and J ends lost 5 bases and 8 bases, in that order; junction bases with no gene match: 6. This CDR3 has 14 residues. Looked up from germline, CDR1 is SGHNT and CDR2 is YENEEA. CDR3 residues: CASSHRQGTNVLTF. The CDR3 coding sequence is TGTGCCAGCAGCCACCGACAGGGTACCAACGTCCTGACTTTC.

CDR3 DNA: TGCGCCAGCAGCCCTATTAGCGGCGCAGTGGAGTCCTACGAGCAGTACTTC. This sequence encodes CASSPISGAVESYEQYF. V gene TRBV5-1 combines with J gene TRBJ2-7; D may be TRBD2 (6 bases). The CDR3 has 17 residues. Germline CDR1 SGHRS, CDR2 YFSETQ. V shed 4 bases and J shed 1 base, with 21 bases lying between them. The variable domain in full, with the rest retrieved from reference TRBV5-1 and TRBJ2-7, is KAGVTQTPRYLIKTRGQQVTLSCSPISGHRSVSWYQQTPGQGLQFLFEYFSETQRNKGNFPGRFSGRQFSNSRSEMNVSTLELGDSALYLCASSPISGAVESYEQYFGPGTRLTVT.

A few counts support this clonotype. CDR3 protein: CASSTRVSGANVLTF. In DNA, the CDR3 is TGTGCCAGCAGTACTAGGGTCTCTGGGGCCAACGTCCTGACTTTC. The J gene is TRBJ2-6, the V gene TRBV27, with D maybe TRBD2 (5 bases). The germline V gene encodes CDR1 MNHEY and CDR2 SMNVEV (reference sequence). This CDR3 spans 15 amino acids. V shed 5 bases and J shed 0 bases, with 8 bases lying between them. Using reference TRBV27 and TRBJ2-6 for the parts outside the CDR3, the full variable domain is EAQVTQNPRYLITVTGKKLTVTCSQNMNHEYMSWYRQDPGLGLRQIYYSMNVEVTDKGDVPEGYKVSRKEKRNFPLILESPSPNQTSLYFCASSTRVSGANVLTFGAGSRLTVL.

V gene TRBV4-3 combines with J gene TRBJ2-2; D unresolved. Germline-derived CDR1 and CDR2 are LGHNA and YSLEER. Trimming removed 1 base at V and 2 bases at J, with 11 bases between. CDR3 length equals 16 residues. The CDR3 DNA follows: TGCGCCAGCAGCCAAGTCACCGGACCCAACACCGGGGAGCTGTTTTTT. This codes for CASSQVTGPNTGELFF.

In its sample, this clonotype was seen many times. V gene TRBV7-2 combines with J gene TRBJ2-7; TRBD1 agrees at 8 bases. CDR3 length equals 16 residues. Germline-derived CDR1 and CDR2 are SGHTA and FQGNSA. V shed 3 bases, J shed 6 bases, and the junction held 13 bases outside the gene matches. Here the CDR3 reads CASSFGFRGRLIEQYF. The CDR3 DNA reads TGTGCCAGCAGCTTCGGATTCAGGGGGCGCTTAATCGAGCAGTACTTC.

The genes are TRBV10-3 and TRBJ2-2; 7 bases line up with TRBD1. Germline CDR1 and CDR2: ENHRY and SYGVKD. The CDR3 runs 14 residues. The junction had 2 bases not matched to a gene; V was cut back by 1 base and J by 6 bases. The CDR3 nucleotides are TGTGCCATCAGTGAGTGGCAGGGGGCCGGGGAGCTGTTTTTT. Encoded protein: CAISEWQGAGELFF.

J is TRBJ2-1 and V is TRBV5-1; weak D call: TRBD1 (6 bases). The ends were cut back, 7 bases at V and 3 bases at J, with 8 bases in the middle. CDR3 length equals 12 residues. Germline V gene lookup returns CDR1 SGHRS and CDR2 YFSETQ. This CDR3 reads CASRDNYNEQFF. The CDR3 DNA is TGCGCCAGCCGGGACAACTACAATGAGCAGTTCTTC.

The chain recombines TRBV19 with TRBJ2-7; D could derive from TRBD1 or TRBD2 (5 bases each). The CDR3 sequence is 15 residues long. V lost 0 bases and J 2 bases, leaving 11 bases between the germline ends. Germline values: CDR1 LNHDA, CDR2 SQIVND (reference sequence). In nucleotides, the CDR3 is TGTGCCAGTAGTATAGATACGGGGCCGACCTACGAGCAGTACTTC. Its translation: CASSIDTGPTYEQYF.

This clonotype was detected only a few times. The CDR3 coding sequence is TGTGCCAGCAGCCCAGACAGGGGCGAGCAGTACTTC. Residues: CASSPDRGEQYF. The V gene is TRBV5-6, the J gene TRBJ2-7, with 8 bases matching TRBD1. This CDR3 is built from 12 residues. Looked up from germline, CDR1 is SGHDT and CDR2 is YYEEEE. The J segment lost 6 bases and the V segment lost 4 bases, leaving 3 bases of the junction unmatched.